The clone carrying this TCR beta chain has ten or more counts. Its antigen is as yet unknown. Germline assignment: CDR1 SGHRS and CDR2 YFSETQ. Trimming removed 4 bases at V and 6 bases at J, with 13 bases between. This CDR3 is 14 amino acids long. The sample belongs to a study of breast tumors, draining lymph nodes, adjacent tissues. Overall study findings and caveats: Data only fit, rather than demonstrated, lymph node origin of most tumor T cells. Data fit most tumor T cells coming from lymph node, expanding in tumor. Luminal-like breast cancer showed significantly higher tumor–nontumor repertoire similarity than basal-like.

Breast cancer patients provided tissue from their axillary draining lymph nodes. TCRdb called the multiplex PCR reads again in MiXCR, with one record for every CDR3 protein. Of 200,000 to 250,000 distinct CDR3 sequences in the sample, approximately 36% were seen once. The chain uses TRBV5-1 and TRBJ2-2; D assignment may be TRBD1 or TRBD2 (5 bases each). This TCR was recovered from a female donor with breast cancer. Some clones in this sample may be carry-over from other donors' samples. The sample comprised axillary lymph node tissue. The CDR3 DNA reads TGCGCCAGCAGCAGGGGACCGGAGGCCGGGGAGCTGTTTTTT. Its translation is CASSRGPEAGELFF. The variable domain in full, completed from reference TRBV5-1 and TRBJ2-2, reads KAGVTQTPRYLIKTRGQQVTLSCSPISGHRSVSWYQQTPGQGLQFLFEYFSETQRNKGNFPGRFSGRQFSNSRSEMNVSTLELGDSALYLCASSRGPEAGELFFGEGSRLTVL.